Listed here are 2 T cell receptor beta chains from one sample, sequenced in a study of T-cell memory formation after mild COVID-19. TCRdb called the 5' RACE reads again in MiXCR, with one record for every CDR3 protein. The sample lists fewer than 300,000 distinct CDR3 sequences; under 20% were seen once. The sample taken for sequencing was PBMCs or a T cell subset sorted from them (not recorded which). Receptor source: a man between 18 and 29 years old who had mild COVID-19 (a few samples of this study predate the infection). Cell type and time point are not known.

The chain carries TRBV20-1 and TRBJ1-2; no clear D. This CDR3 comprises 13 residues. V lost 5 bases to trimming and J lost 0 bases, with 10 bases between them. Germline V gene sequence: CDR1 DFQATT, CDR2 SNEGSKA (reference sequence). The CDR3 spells CSAPDRTNYGYTF. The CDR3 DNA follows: TGCAGTGCTCCGGACCGTACTAACTATGGCTACACCTTC.

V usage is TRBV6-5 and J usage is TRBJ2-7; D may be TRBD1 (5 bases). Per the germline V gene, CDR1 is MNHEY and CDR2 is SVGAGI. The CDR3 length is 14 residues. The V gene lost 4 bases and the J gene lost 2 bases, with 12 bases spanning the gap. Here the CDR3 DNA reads TGTGCCAGCAGTTCCTCAGGGTTCACCTACGAGCAGTACTTC. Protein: CASSSSGFTYEQYF.